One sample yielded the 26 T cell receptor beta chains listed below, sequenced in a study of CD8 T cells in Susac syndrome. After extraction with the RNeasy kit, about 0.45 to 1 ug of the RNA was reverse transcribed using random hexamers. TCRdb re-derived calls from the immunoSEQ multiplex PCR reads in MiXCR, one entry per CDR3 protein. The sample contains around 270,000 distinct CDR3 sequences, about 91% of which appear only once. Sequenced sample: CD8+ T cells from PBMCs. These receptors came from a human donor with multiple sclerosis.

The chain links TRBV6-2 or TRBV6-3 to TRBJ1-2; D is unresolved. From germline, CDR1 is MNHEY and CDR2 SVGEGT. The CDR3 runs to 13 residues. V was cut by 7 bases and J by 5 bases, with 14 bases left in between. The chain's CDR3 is CASTDGPAYGYTF. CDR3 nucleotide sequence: TGTGCCAGCACCGATGGACCGGCTTATGGCTACACCTTC.

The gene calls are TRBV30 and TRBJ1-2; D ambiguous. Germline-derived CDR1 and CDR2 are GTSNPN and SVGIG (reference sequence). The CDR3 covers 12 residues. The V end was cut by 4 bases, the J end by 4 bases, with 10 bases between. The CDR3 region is CAWKKGIYGYTF. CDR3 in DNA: TGTGCCTGGAAGAAAGGGATCTATGGCTACACCTTC.

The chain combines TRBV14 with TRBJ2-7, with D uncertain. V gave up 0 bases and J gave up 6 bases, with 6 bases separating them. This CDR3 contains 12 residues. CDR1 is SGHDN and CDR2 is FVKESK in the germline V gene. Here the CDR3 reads CASSQESGEQYF. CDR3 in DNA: TGTGCCAGCAGCCAAGAAAGTGGCGAGCAGTACTTC.

The CDR3 protein is CASSRGGGQETQYF. CDR3 DNA: TGTGCCAGCAGTCGGGGAGGGGGCCAAGAGACCCAGTACTTC. The chain combines TRBV27 with TRBJ2-5; D may be TRBD2 (7 bases). CDR3 length: 14 amino acids. V was shortened by 5 bases and J by 1 base, with 11 bases between the two germline ends. The V gene's germline CDR1 is MNHEY and CDR2 SMNVEV (reference sequence).

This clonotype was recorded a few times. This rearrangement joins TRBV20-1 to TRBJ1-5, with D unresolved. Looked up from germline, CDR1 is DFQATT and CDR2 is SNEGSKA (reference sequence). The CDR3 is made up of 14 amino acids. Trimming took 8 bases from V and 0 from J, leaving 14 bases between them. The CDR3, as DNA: TGCAGTTCGGGCAGCGAAAATAGCAATCAGCCCCAGCATTTT. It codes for CSSGSENSNQPQHF.

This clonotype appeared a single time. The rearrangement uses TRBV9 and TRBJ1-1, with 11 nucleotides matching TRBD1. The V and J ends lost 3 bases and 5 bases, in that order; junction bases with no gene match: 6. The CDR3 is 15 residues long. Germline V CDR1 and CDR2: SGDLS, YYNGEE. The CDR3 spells CASSGTGGLGTEAFF. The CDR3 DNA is TGTGCCAGCAGCGGGACAGGGGGCCTGGGTACTGAAGCTTTCTTT. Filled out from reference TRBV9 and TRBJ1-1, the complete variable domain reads DSGVTQTPKHLITATGQRVTLRCSPRSGDLSVYWYQQSLDQGLQFLIQYYNGEERAKGNILERFSAQQFPDLHSELNLSSLELGDSALYFCASSGTGGLGTEAFFGQGTRLTVV.

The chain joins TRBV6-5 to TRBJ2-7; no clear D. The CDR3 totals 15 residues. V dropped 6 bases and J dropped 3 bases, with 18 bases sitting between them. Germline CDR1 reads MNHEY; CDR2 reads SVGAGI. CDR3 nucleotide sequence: TGTGCCAGCAGCCCGGCTGTATCGCTCGTCTACGAGCAGTACTTC. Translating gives CASSPAVSLVYEQYF.

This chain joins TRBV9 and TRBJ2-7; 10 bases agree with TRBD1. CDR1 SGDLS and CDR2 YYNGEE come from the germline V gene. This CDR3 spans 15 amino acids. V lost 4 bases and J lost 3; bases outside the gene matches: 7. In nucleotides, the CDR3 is TGTGCCAGCAGCCCCGGGACAGGGGATTTCTACGAGCAGTACTTC. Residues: CASSPGTGDFYEQYF. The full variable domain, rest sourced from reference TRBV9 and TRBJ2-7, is DSGVTQTPKHLITATGQRVTLRCSPRSGDLSVYWYQQSLDQGLQFLIQYYNGEERAKGNILERFSAQQFPDLHSELNLSSLELGDSALYFCASSPGTGDFYEQYFGPGTRLTVT.

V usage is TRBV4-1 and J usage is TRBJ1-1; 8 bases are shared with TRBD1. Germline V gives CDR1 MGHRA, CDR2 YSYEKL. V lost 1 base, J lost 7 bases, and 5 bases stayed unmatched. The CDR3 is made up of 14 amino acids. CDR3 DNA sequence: TGCGCCAGCAGCCAAGTTGACAGGGGCGGTGAAGCTTTCTTT. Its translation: CASSQVDRGGEAFF.

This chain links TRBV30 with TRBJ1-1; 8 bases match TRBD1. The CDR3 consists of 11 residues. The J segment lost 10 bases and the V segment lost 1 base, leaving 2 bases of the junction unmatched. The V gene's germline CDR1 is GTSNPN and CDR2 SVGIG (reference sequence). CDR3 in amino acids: CAWSDGTGAFF. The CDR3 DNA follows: TGTGCCTGGAGTGACGGGACAGGAGCTTTCTTT.

The CDR3: CSARETGTEQFF. Written as DNA, the CDR3 is TGCAGTGCCCGAGAGACAGGAACTGAGCAGTTCTTC. The chain is built from TRBV20-1 and TRBJ2-1; the D gene is possibly TRBD1 (6 bases). Per the germline V gene, CDR1 is DFQATT and CDR2 is SNEGSKA (reference sequence). Trimming took 6 bases from V and 9 from J, leaving 15 bases between them. The CDR3 runs 12 residues.

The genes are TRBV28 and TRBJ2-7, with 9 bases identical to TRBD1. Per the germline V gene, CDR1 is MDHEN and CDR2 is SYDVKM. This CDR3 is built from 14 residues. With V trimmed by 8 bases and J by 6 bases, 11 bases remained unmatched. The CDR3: CASRPGTGFPEQYF. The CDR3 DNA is TGTGCCAGCCGTCCCGGGACAGGGTTCCCCGAGCAGTACTTC.

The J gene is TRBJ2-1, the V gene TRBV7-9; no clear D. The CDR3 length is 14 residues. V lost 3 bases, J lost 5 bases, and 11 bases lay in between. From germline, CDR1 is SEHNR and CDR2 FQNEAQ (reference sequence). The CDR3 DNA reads TGTGCCAGCAGCTTGCCCCTTGGGGACAATGAGCAGTTCTTC. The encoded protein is CASSLPLGDNEQFF.

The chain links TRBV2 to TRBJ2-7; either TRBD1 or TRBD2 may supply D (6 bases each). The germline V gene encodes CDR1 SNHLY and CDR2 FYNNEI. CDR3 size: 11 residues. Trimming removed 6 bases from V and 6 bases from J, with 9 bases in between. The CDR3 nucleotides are TGTGCCAGCAGGGAGGGGGGCGAGCAGTACTTC. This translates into CASREGGEQYF.

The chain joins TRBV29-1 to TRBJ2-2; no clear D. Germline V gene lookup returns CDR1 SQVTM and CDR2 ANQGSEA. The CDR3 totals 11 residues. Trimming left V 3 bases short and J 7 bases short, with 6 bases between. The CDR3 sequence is CSVERNGELFF. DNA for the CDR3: TGCAGCGTTGAGCGGAACGGGGAGCTGTTTTTT.

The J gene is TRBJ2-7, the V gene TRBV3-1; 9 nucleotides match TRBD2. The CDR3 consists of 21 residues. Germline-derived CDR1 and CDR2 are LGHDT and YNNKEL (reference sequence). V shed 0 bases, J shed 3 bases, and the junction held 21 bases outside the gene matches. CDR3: CASSQDGVRGTSHNRNYEQYF. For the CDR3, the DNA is TGTGCCAGCAGCCAAGATGGGGTAAGAGGGACTAGCCATAACCGAAACTACGAGCAGTACTTC.

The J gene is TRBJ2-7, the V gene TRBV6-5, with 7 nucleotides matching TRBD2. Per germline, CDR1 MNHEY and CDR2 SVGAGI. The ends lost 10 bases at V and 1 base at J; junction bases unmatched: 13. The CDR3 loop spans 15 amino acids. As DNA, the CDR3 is TGTGCCACCTCCCCCCAAGCGGGATCGTCCTACGAGCAGTACTTC. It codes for CATSPQAGSSYEQYF.

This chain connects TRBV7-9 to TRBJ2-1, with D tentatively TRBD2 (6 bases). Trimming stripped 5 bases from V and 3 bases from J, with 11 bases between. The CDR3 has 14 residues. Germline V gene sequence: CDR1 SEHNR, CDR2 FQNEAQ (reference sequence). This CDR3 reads CASSMGGGYNEQFF. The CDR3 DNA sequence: TGTGCCAGCAGCATGGGGGGTGGCTACAATGAGCAGTTCTTC.

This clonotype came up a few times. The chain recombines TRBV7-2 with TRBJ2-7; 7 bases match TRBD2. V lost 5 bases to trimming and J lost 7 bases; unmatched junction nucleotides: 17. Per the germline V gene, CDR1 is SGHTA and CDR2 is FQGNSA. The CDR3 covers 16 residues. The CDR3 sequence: CASSKSSGHLALEQYF. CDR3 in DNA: TGTGCCAGCAGCAAATCTAGCGGCCATCTCGCTCTGGAGCAGTACTTC.

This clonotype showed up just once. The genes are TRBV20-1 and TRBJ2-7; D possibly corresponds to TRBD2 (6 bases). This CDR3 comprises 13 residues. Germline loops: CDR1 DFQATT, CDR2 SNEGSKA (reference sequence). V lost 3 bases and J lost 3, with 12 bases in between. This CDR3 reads CSARALEGYEQYF. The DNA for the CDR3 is TGCAGTGCTAGGGCCTTGGAGGGCTACGAGCAGTACTTC.

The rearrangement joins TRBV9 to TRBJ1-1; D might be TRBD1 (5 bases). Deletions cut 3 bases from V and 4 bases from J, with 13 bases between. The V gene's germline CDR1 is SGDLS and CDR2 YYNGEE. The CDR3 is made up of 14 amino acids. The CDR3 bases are TGTGCCAGCAGCGGAGGGGTTGGGGGCACTGAAGCTTTCTTT. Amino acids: CASSGGVGGTEAFF.

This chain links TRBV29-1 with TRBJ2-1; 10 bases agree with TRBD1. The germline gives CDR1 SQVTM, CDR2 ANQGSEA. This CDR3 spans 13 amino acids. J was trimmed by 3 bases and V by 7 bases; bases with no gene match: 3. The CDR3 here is CSGGQGDYNEQFF. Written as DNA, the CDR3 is TGCAGCGGAGGACAGGGGGACTACAATGAGCAGTTCTTC.

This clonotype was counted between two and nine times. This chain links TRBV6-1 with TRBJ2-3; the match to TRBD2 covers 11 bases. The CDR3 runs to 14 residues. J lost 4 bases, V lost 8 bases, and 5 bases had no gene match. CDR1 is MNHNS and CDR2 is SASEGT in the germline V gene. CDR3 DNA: TGTGCCAGCGAGCCGGGACTAGCGGCAGATACGCAGTATTTT. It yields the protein CASEPGLAADTQYF.

CDR3: CASSLSGSGNTIYF. The DNA for the CDR3 is TGTGCCAGCAGTTTATCTGGGTCTGGAAACACCATATATTTT. The chain combines TRBV27 with TRBJ1-3; D not certain. Between the trimmed V and J ends, which lost 0 bases and 1 base, there was a span of 4 bases. CDR1 and CDR2 from the germline V gene are MNHEY and SMNVEV (reference sequence). This CDR3 has 14 amino acids.

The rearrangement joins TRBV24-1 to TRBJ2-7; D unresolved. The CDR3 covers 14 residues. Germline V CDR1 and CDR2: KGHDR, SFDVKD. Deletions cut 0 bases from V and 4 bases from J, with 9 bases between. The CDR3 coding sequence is TGTGCCACCAGTGATTTGCGGAGACGATACGAGCAGTACTTC. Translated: CATSDLRRRYEQYF.

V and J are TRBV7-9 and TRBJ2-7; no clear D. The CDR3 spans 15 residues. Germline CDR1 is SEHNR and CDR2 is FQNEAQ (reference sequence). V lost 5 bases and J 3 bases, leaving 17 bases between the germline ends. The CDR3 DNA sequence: TGTGCCAGCAGCGCTACGACCGAGCCCAGCTACGAGCAGTACTTC. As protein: CASSATTEPSYEQYF.